These T cell receptor beta chains were read from a single sample in a study of cytomegalovirus exposure and HLA in healthy donors. Data came from immunoSEQ multiplex PCR; TCRdb stores just in-frame clones and leaves some out. The sample holds over 200,000 clones, around 89% seen once. Sequencing was carried out using PBMCs. Receptors were obtained from a woman between 18 and 29 years old in good health and CMV-seronegative. Both conserved end residues are part of each CDR3. A D gene is named only where the DNA matches it firmly. Some rows have no size entry. The others give once, few or many, or a class for an expanded clone.

size | J | V | D | DNA | CDR3
. | TRBJ1-3 | TRBV6-5 | . | TGTGCCAGCAGTATTGACAGAAGCTCTGGAAACACCATATATTTT | CASSIDRSSGNTIYF
. | TRBJ2-3 | TRBV5-1 | . | TGCGCCAGCAGCTTGGAATTGCGGGTGGGGGATACGCAGTATTTT | CASSLELRVGDTQYF
. | TRBJ1-1 | TRBV9 | . | TGTGCCAGTTCGGACAGTTTGAACACTGAAGCTTTCTTT | CASSDSLNTEAFF
. | TRBJ1-1 | TRBV6-5 | . | TGTGCCAGCAGTCCCGACACTCTAAACACTGAAGCTTTCTTT | CASSPDTLNTEAFF
. | TRBJ1-4 | TRBV5-1 | . | TGCGCCAGCAGCTCTCAAGGGGGAGGGTCTAATGAAAAACTGTTTTTT | CASSSQGGGSNEKLFF
. | TRBJ1-1 | TRBV6-5 | TRBD1 | TGTGCCAGCAGCAGTGACAGGGTGAAAGCTTTCTTT | CASSSDRVKAFF
. | TRBJ2-3 | TRBV5-4 | . | TGTGCCAGCAGCTTGTTGGTTGCGGGCACAGATACGCAGTATTTT | CASSLLVAGTDTQYF
. | TRBJ2-1 | TRBV5-1 | TRBD2 | TGCGCCAGCAGCTTGTCCGGGACTAGCGTATACAATGAGCAGTTCTTC | CASSLSGTSVYNEQFF
once | TRBJ1-2 | TRBV18 | . | TGTGCCAGCTCACTGCAGGGAAACTATGGCTACACCTTC | CASSLQGNYGYTF
. | TRBJ2-7 | TRBV20-1 | . | TGCAGTGCTAGATCAGGCTACGAGCAGTACTTC | CSARSGYEQYF
. | TRBJ2-1 | TRBV7-9 | TRBD1 | TGTGCCAGCAGCCTGGACAGGGGCCCCAGTGAGCAGTTCTTC | CASSLDRGPSEQFF
. | TRBJ1-1 | TRBV6-5 | TRBD1 | TGTGCCAGCAGTCGTTCGGGACAGGGTGACGAAGCTTTCTTT | CASSRSGQGDEAFF
. | TRBJ2-7 | TRBV2 | . | TGTGCCAGCAGTGAACAGGGACTTGGCTACGAGCAGTACTTC | CASSEQGLGYEQYF
. | TRBJ2-1 | TRBV5-1 | . | TGCGCCAGCAGCTTGGATCTTAATGAGCAGTTCTTC | CASSLDLNEQFF
. | TRBJ2-2 | TRBV6-5 | TRBD2 | TGTGCCAGCAGTTCGGGGACTAGCGGGGTAGTCGGGGAGCTGTTTTTT | CASSSGTSGVVGELFF
. | TRBJ2-2 | TRBV11-2 | TRBD2 | TGTGCCAGCAGCCCCGGGGGGGGGAAAGGAATGGCCGGGGAGCTGTTTTTT | CASSPGGGKGMAGELFF
. | TRBJ1-2 | TRBV4-1 | . | TGCGCCAGCAGCAAGGGGAGGGGGGGGTATGGCTACACCTTC | CASSKGRGGYGYTF
once | TRBJ1-3 | TRBV7-9 | . | TGTGCCAGCAGCTTAGAGGGGCTAGGAAACACCATATATTTT | CASSLEGLGNTIYF
. | TRBJ1-1 | TRBV30 | . | TGTGCCTGGGCACAGGAATATACTGAAGCTTTCTTT | CAWAQEYTEAFF
. | TRBJ2-7 | TRBV18 | . | TGTGCCAGCTCACCACCGGGACACAGCGGTGGGTACGAGCAGTACTTC | CASSPPGHSGGYEQYF
. | TRBJ1-1 | TRBV15 | . | TGTGCCACCAGCGGGCAGCTAGGGGTTAACACTGAAGCTTTCTTT | CATSGQLGVNTEAFF
. | TRBJ1-1 | TRBV21-1 | . | TGTGCCAGCTGGGTAGTTCTGACAGGGAACACTGAAGCTTTCTTT | CASWVVLTGNTEAFF
once | TRBJ1-2 | TRBV5-5 | . | TGTGCCAGCAGCTTGGGAGCTCCAGGAACTAACTATGGCTACACCTTC | CASSLGAPGTNYGYTF
. | TRBJ2-3 | TRBV4-3 | . | TGCGCCAGCAGCCAAGTATTCGACGGGGGCACAGATACGCAGTATTTT | CASSQVFDGGTDTQYF
. | TRBJ2-5 | TRBV19 | TRBD2 | TGTGCCAGTAGTCTGGTAATCTCGTGGACTAGCGGACAAGAGACCCAGTACTTC | CASSLVISWTSGQETQYF
. | TRBJ2-5 | TRBV11-2 | TRBD2 | TGTGCCGCAGGCCCCAGCTTAGGGGGACTAGCGGGAGTAGAGACCCAGTACTTC | CAAGPSLGGLAGVETQYF
. | TRBJ2-7 | TRBV7-2 | TRBD2 | TGTGCCAGCAGCCCAGAGTACGCTAGCGGAACCTACGAGCAGTACTTC | CASSPEYASGTYEQYF
once | TRBJ2-7 | TRBV27 | TRBD1 | TGTGCCAGCAGTAAAAAGACAGGGTATTACGAGCAGTACTTC | CASSKKTGYYEQYF
. | TRBJ1-2 | TRBV9 | . | TGTGCCAGCAGCGTCGGCGGGGGGGACTATGGCTACACCTTC | CASSVGGGDYGYTF
. | TRBJ1-2 | TRBV18 | TRBD1 | TGTGCCAGCTCACCAATTCTCAGGACAGGGGGCTATGGCTACACCTTC | CASSPILRTGGYGYTF
. | TRBJ2-1 | TRBV7-9 | TRBD2 | TGTGCCAGCACCAGACTAGCGGGGGGGCCTTCCAATGAGCAGTTCTTC | CASTRLAGGPSNEQFF
. | TRBJ2-5 | TRBV7-9 | TRBD2 | TGTGCCAGCAGCTTGGGTTCGGGAGGCCAAGAGACCCAGTACTTC | CASSLGSGGQETQYF
. | TRBJ2-2 | TRBV7-9 | . | TGTGCCGCCGGAGGTAGGGATGGCACCGGGGAGCTGTTTTTT | CAAGGRDGTGELFF
. | TRBJ2-2 | TRBV19 | . | TGTGCCAGTAGTATACCCCGGGGGAGTACGGACACCGGGGAGCTGTTTTTT | CASSIPRGSTDTGELFF
. | TRBJ2-2 | TRBV11-3 | . | TGTGCCAGCAGCCCACGGGGTAGCGGGAACACCGGGGAGCTGTTTTTT | CASSPRGSGNTGELFF
. | TRBJ2-1 | TRBV11-2 | TRBD2 | TGTGCCAGCACCGATAGCGGGGGGCCGTACAATGAGCAGTTCTTC | CASTDSGGPYNEQFF
. | TRBJ2-7 | TRBV18 | . | TGTGCCAGCTCACCACGGCCAGACTCCTACGAGCAGTACTTC | CASSPRPDSYEQYF
. | TRBJ2-7 | TRBV7-2 | . | TGTGCCAGCAGCTTAGCGCAGGGTATCATCTACGAGCAGTACTTC | CASSLAQGIIYEQYF
. | TRBJ1-5 | TRBV18 | . | TGTGCCAGCTCACCAAGGTCCGGGAGCAATCAGCCCCAGCATTTT | CASSPRSGSNQPQHF
. | TRBJ2-7 | TRBV11-2 | TRBD2 | TGTGCCAGCAGCTTTGCTAGCGGGGGTTCCTACGAGCAGTACTTC | CASSFASGGSYEQYF
. | TRBJ1-2 | TRBV7-9 | TRBD1 | TGTGCCAGCACCCGGGACAGGGATGGCTACACCTTC | CASTRDRDGYTF
. | TRBJ2-7 | TRBV11-3 | . | TGTGCCAGCAGCTTACTGACGGGAAGCTCCTACGAGCAGTACTTC | CASSLLTGSSYEQYF
. | TRBJ2-5 | TRBV5-1 | TRBD2 | TGCGCCAGCAGCTTGGGGGGGGGACGGGAGACTGGAGAGCAGTACTTC | CASSLGGGRETGEQYF
. | TRBJ2-1 | TRBV18 | . | TGTGCCAGCTCACCTTTTCAAAGTTCCGCGGGCTACAATGAGCAGTTCTTC | CASSPFQSSAGYNEQFF
. | TRBJ2-1 | TRBV6-4 | . | TGTGCCAGCACCCTGGAGGAGGGTGCGAGTGAGCAGTTCTTC | CASTLEEGASEQFF
. | TRBJ2-7 | TRBV6-5 | TRBD1 | TGTGCCAGCAGTTACTCTTTTTCAGACAGGGTGGACTTC | CASSYSFSDRVDF
. | TRBJ2-1 | TRBV19 | TRBD2 | TGTGCCAGTGACCCCCGGGGGGGTTCCTACAATGAGCAGTTCTTC | CASDPRGGSYNEQFF
. | TRBJ2-5 | TRBV29-1 | TRBD2 | TGCAGCGTGAGTCGGACTAGTCGCCAAGAGACCCAGTACTTC | CSVSRTSRQETQYF
once | TRBJ2-3 | TRBV13 | TRBD1 | TGTGCCAGCAGCGCGACAGGGAGCACAGATACGCAGTATTTT | CASSATGSTDTQYF
. | TRBJ2-1 | TRBV29-1 | . | TGCAGCGTCAGTTGGAGCGGATACAATGAGCAGTTCTTC | CSVSWSGYNEQFF
. | TRBJ2-1 | TRBV7-2 | . | TGTGCCAGCAGCGGGCGGGGCGGGAATCCCTACAATGAGCAGTTCTTC | CASSGRGGNPYNEQFF
. | TRBJ2-1 | TRBV20-1 | . | TGCAGTGCTACCCTAGCCCATGAGCAGTTCTTC | CSATLAHEQFF
. | TRBJ1-1 | TRBV5-8 | TRBD1 | TGTGCCAGCAGGCATGGGACAGACTTGAACACTGAAGCTTTCTTT | CASRHGTDLNTEAFF
. | TRBJ2-7 | TRBV13 | TRBD2 | TGTGCCAGCAGCACAGGACTAGCACGCTCCTACGAGCAGTACTTC | CASSTGLARSYEQYF
. | TRBJ1-4 | TRBV7-9 | TRBD1 | TGTGCCAGCAGCCAAGGCCCAGGGGGAAGTGAAAAACTGTTTTTT | CASSQGPGGSEKLFF
once | TRBJ2-1 | TRBV13 | TRBD1 | TGTGCCAGCAGCTTAGGGGGACAGGGATACAATGAGCAGTTCTTC | CASSLGGQGYNEQFF
once | TRBJ2-2 | TRBV6-6 | TRBD1 | TGTGCCAGCAGTCCCGTGGACAGGGGGACCGGGGAGCTGTTTTTT | CASSPVDRGTGELFF
. | TRBJ2-1 | TRBV6-5 | TRBD2 | TGTGCCAGCAGTTACACGGGGGGGCGGAATGAGCAGTTCTTC | CASSYTGGRNEQFF
. | TRBJ2-2 | TRBV18 | . | TGTGCCAGCTCACCCTCAGAAATCTCGAACACCGGGGAGCTGTTTTTT | CASSPSEISNTGELFF